Each of the 21 T cell receptor beta chains below was sequenced from the same sample in a study of CD8 T cells in ankylosing spondylitis. No cognate antigen is known for these TCRs. TCRdb called the 5' RACE reads again in MiXCR, with one record for every CDR3 protein. The sample includes around 490,000 distinct CDR3 sequences, 5.3% of them seen just once. General study results and limits: One TCR beta motif, made up of several highly homologous variants, appeared characteristic of ankylosing spondylitis blood.

Material for sequencing was blood, either unsorted or a sorted T cell fraction (not recorded which). The receptors derive from a male donor with ankylosing spondylitis.

The chain employs TRBV6-2 or TRBV6-3 and TRBJ1-5, with D possibly being TRBD1 (5 bases). The ends were cut back, 4 bases at V and 3 bases at J, with 13 bases in the middle. The V gene's germline CDR1 is MNHEY and CDR2 SVGEGT. The CDR3 has 15 amino acids. CDR3 DNA: TGTGCCAGCAGTTCGATAGACAGCATCAATCAGCCCCAGCATTTT. Its translation: CASSSIDSINQPQHF.

This clonotype came up many times. The gene calls are TRBV4-2 and TRBJ2-2; tentatively, D is TRBD1 (6 bases). Germline V gene sequence: CDR1 LGHNA, CDR2 YNFKEQ. This CDR3 has 15 amino acids. V shed 8 bases and J shed 5 bases, with 18 bases lying between them. The CDR3 DNA reads as TGTGCCAGCCGCTCGGCCCAGGGGAGAACCGGGGAGCTGTTTTTT. Its protein product is CASRSAQGRTGELFF.

This clonotype has ten or more counts. V is TRBV7-9 and J is TRBJ1-2, with a possible D match to TRBD1 (5 bases). CDR1 and CDR2 (germline): SEHNR, FQNEAQ (reference sequence). Trimming cost V 2 bases and J 4 bases, with 8 bases left between them. The CDR3 extends over 13 amino acids. CDR3 in amino acids: CASSLSGGYGYTF. Here the CDR3 DNA reads TGTGCCAGCAGCTTAAGCGGGGGCTATGGCTACACCTTC.

This clonotype was found many times. The gene calls are TRBV25-1 and TRBJ1-1; perhaps TRBD1 as D (6 bases). CDR3 length equals 15 residues. Germline values: CDR1 MGHDK, CDR2 SYGVNS. The V end was cut by 3 bases, the J end by 1 base, with 12 bases between. The CDR3: CASSEGRGQNTEAFF. CDR3 bases: TGTGCCAGCAGTGAGGGTCGGGGGCAGAACACTGAAGCTTTCTTT.

This clonotype was detected ten times or more. V usage is TRBV20-1 and J usage is TRBJ2-5, with 8 bases aligning to TRBD1. The CDR3 spans 13 residues. Germline CDR1 is DFQATT and CDR2 is SNEGSKA (reference sequence). With 6 bases clipped from V and 4 bases from J, the junction kept 7 bases outside the gene matches. CDR3 sequence (DNA): TGCAGTGCACAAATTACAGGGGGAGAGACCCAGTACTTC. Its translation is CSAQITGGETQYF.

This clonotype was picked up many times. The junction departs from the called germline gene at one end, perhaps through a read error. The J gene is TRBJ1-1, the V gene TRBV6-2 or TRBV6-3; no reliable D call. CDR1 and CDR2 from the germline V gene are MNHEY and SVGEGT. The CDR3 extends over 15 amino acids. The CDR3 DNA reads TGTGCCAGCAGCTTACGGCCCAGAGGTAACAGTGAAGCTTTCTTT. This gives the protein CASSLRPRGNSEAFF.

This clonotype was detected ten times or more. The V call is TRBV20-1, the J call TRBJ2-7, with a tentative D call TRBD2 (6 bases). Per germline, CDR1 DFQATT and CDR2 SNEGSKA (reference sequence). V lost 4 bases to trimming and J lost 4 bases, with 20 bases between them. The CDR3 covers 15 residues. This CDR3 reads CSATSRGGDSYEQYF. The CDR3 nucleotides read TGCAGTGCTACCTCCAGAGGCGGGGACTCATACGAGCAGTACTTC.

This clonotype was seen at least ten times. The V and J genes are TRBV5-6 and TRBJ2-4, with D tentatively TRBD1 (5 bases). The CDR3 sequence is 18 residues long. The germline V gene encodes CDR1 SGHDT and CDR2 YYEEEE. The V gene lost 4 bases and the J gene lost 0 bases, with 20 bases spanning the gap. In DNA form, the CDR3 reads TGTGCCAGCAGCCCCAACCTAGACAGATACTTAGCCAAAAACATTCAGTACTTC. It yields the protein CASSPNLDRYLAKNIQYF.

This clonotype showed up just a few times. The rearrangement joins TRBV21-1 to TRBJ2-1; TRBD2 is the table's D call, not checked against the DNA. TRBV21-1 is termed a pseudogene. This CDR3 is built from 21 residues. The CDR3 reads CASSKEVPGLFFSYAYNEQFF. The CDR3 nucleotides read TGTGCCAGCAGCAAAGAGGTACCGGGACTTTTTTTCTCTTACGCCTACAATGAGCAGTTCTTC.

This clonotype was seen repeatedly, ten times or more. This chain uses TRBV12-3 or TRBV12-4 with TRBJ1-1; 9 bases agree with TRBD1. This CDR3 is 18 amino acids long. V shed 6 bases and J 0 bases; nucleotides not matched to a gene: 14. CDR3 sequence reads: CASSLNGVGDRVNTEAFF. For the CDR3, the DNA is TGTGCCAGCAGCCTGAACGGAGTGGGGGACAGGGTGAACACTGAAGCTTTCTTT.

There are many counts of this clonotype. V and J are TRBV7-2 and TRBJ2-5; no clear D. V was shortened by 4 bases and J by 4 bases, with 13 bases between the two germline ends. The germline V gene encodes CDR1 SGHTA and CDR2 FQGNSA. This CDR3 spans 14 amino acids. This CDR3 reads CASSYNKGAETQYF. CDR3 nucleotides: TGTGCCAGCAGCTACAATAAAGGCGCAGAGACCCAGTACTTC. Full variable domain (missing parts from reference TRBV7-2 and TRBJ2-5): GAGVSQSPSNKVTEKGKDVELRCDPISGHTALYWYRQSLGQGLEFLIYFQGNSAPDKSGLPSDRFSAERTGGSVSTLTIQRTQQEDSAVYLCASSYNKGAETQYFGPGTRLLVL.

The chain recombines TRBV15 with TRBJ1-2, with D unresolved. This CDR3 has 13 amino acids. V gave up 2 bases and J gave up 6 bases, with 10 bases separating them. The germline V gene has CDR1 LNHNV and CDR2 YYDKDF (reference sequence). CDR3 sequence (DNA): TGTGCCACCAGCAGACCTAAGAGGGATGGCTACACCTTC. Its protein product is CATSRPKRDGYTF.

This clonotype has a handful of counts. The V and J genes are TRBV5-1 and TRBJ2-7; D gene uncertain. The germline V gene has CDR1 SGHRS and CDR2 YFSETQ. The CDR3 loop spans 13 amino acids. Trimming pared 4 bases from V and 0 bases from J, leaving 8 bases between. The CDR3 DNA reads as TGCGCCAGCAGCCCGCAGACCTCCTACGAGCAGTACTTC. Its translation is CASSPQTSYEQYF.

This clonotype was seen repeatedly, ten times or more. The chain carries TRBV5-1 and TRBJ1-1; no clear D. This CDR3 contains 14 residues. V lost 0 bases and J 1 base, leaving 7 bases between the germline ends. Germline lookup yields CDR1 SGHRS and CDR2 YFSETQ. As DNA, the CDR3 is TGCGCCAGCAGCTTGGCCACGGGGAACACTGAAGCTTTCTTT. Encoded protein: CASSLATGNTEAFF.

The chain employs TRBV9 and TRBJ2-7; D gene unclear. V was shortened by 0 bases and J by 4 bases, with 11 bases between the two germline ends. Germline loops: CDR1 SGDLS, CDR2 YYNGEE. The CDR3 is 14 amino acids. The CDR3 region has the DNA TGTGCCAGCAGCGTAGACTCCCAAGGGTACGAGCAGTACTTC. Translating gives CASSVDSQGYEQYF.

This clonotype was found many times. V and J are TRBV5-1 and TRBJ2-3; D is possibly TRBD1 (6 bases). V lost 3 bases and J lost 6, with 11 bases in between. Germline CDR1 reads SGHRS; CDR2 reads YFSETQ. This CDR3 comprises 13 residues. The CDR3 coding sequence is TGCGCCAGCAGCTCCCAGGGGACCGATACGCAGTATTTT. Translation: CASSSQGTDTQYF.

Many counts were recorded for this clonotype. The chain joins TRBV5-1 to TRBJ2-4; 9 bases are shared with TRBD1. Trimming cost V 0 bases and J 9 bases; bases outside gene matches: 7. Germline CDR1 SGHRS, CDR2 YFSETQ. The CDR3 runs 15 residues. CDR3 nucleotide sequence: TGCGCCAGCAGCTTGGGGACAGGGGATGGTAGCATTCAGTACTTC. Translation gives CASSLGTGDGSIQYF.

This clonotype came up many times. This chain uses TRBV4-3 with TRBJ2-5; D gene unclear. V lost 0 bases, J lost 7 bases, and 6 bases lay in between. This CDR3 has 12 amino acids. Germline loops: CDR1 LGHNA, CDR2 YSLEER. CDR3 in DNA: TGCGCCAGCAGCCAAGATCTAGTGACCCAGTACTTC. The encoded protein is CASSQDLVTQYF.

This clonotype was detected many times. The chain links TRBV6-5 to TRBJ2-7, with 7 positions matching TRBD2. This CDR3 has 16 amino acids. J gave up 0 bases and V 4 bases, and 9 bases lay outside the gene matches. Germline CDR1 and CDR2: MNHEY and SVGAGI. CDR3 nucleotides: TGTGCCAGCAGTTCCTACTTGCGGGGGTCCTCCTACGAGCAGTACTTC. It yields the protein CASSSYLRGSSYEQYF.

This clonotype was picked up many times. The chain joins TRBV20-1 to TRBJ2-1, with 9 bases fitting TRBD2. Germline CDR1 and CDR2: DFQATT and SNEGSKA (reference sequence). This CDR3 has 19 amino acids. The J segment lost 8 bases and the V segment lost 1 base, leaving 21 bases of the junction unmatched. CDR3 nucleotide sequence: TGCAGTGCTAGAGCTACTGGCCCTTGGGGGAGCGGGAGGATGGATGAGCAGTTCTTC. Translation: CSARATGPWGSGRMDEQFF.

This clonotype has at least ten counts. CDR3: CASSMTHVAKNIQYF. CDR3 DNA sequence: TGTGCCAGTAGTATGACACACGTAGCCAAAAACATTCAGTACTTC. The chain couples TRBV19 to TRBJ2-4; D remains unclear. The CDR3 is made up of 15 amino acids. The germline CDR1 and CDR2 sequences are LNHDA and SQIVND (reference sequence). V lost 3 bases, J lost 0 bases, and 9 bases lay in between. Based on the CDR3 plus reference TRBV19 and TRBJ2-4, the full variable domain is DGGITQSPKYLFRKEGQNVTLSCEQNLNHDAMYWYRQDPGQGLRLIYYSQIVNDFQKGDIAEGYSVSREKKESFPLTVTSAQKNPTAFYLCASSMTHVAKNIQYFGAGTRLSVL.